Given below is one TCR beta chain in context. Antigen: not known. These data originate in a study of T-cell reconstitution after alpha-beta-depleted transplantation in children. Regarding the study as a whole: Approximately two months post-transplant, alpha-beta T cells reportedly originated from several hundred expanded graft clones. Surviving recipient T cells and thymic progenitors underlay high day-60 TCRbeta diversity in some patients. Newly made T cells mostly supplied T-cell counts and diversity one year after transplant.

CDR1 and CDR2 (germline): DFQATT, SNEGSKA (reference sequence). The V and J ends lost 3 bases and 5 bases, in that order; junction bases with no gene match: 11. The CDR3 contains 16 residues. Unique molecular identifiers tagged the TCRbeta library. MiXCR, applied by TCRdb to the PCR reads, yields one record per CDR3 protein. The sample has fewer than 150,000 distinct CDR3 sequences; roughly 10% are singletons. The sequence was obtained from a girl under three years old who had a stem cell transplant for combined immunodeficiency, so the T cells may come from the graft donor. The V call is TRBV20-1, the J call TRBJ2-2, with 8 bases lining up with TRBD1. Here the sequenced sample was PBMCs, mostly from graft donor cells, taken 180 days after TCRalphabeta/CD19-depleted stem cell transplant. CDR3 sequence (DNA): TGCAGTGCTAGGAGATCGGGGACAGGCTCGACCGGGGAGCTGTTTTTT. The encoded protein is CSARRSGTGSTGELFF.